What follows are 27 T cell receptor beta chains derived from one specimen sequenced in a study of T cell responses to AZD1222 COVID-19 vaccine (TCRdb year 2021). This sample's time point label indicates: baseline before first vaccination. Libraries were prepared through the immunoSEQ multiplex PCR assay. TCRdb retrieved this table from immuneACCESS and kept in-frame rearrangements only. Not all clones are present; in checked studies, unresolved V genes account for under half, and no reason is known for the remainder. This sample comprises roughly 150,000 clones, approximately 88% of them detected only once. 2% to 2.5% of the sample belongs to the ten largest clones. The sample here was peripheral blood, taken on day 0 of AZD1222 vaccination. These receptors were taken from an adult in good health.

This clone was seen a single time. V usage is TRBV6-5 and J usage is TRBJ1-1, with D hard to call. The CDR3 is 13 amino acids. The V gene lost 2 bases and the J gene lost 5 bases, with 9 bases spanning the gap. Germline lookup yields CDR1 MNHEY and CDR2 SVGAGI. As DNA, the CDR3 is TGTGCCAGCAGTTACACCGGGGAGACTGAAGCTTTCTTT. It is translated as CASSYTGETEAFF.

The chain is built from TRBV5-1 and TRBJ1-1; no firm D call. V was cut by 1 base and J by 5 bases, with 9 bases left in between. The CDR3 covers 13 residues. CDR1 and CDR2 (germline): SGHRS, YFSETQ. CDR3 nucleotide sequence: TGCGCCAGCAGCTTGACTCTGGGGACTGAAGCTTTCTTT. Translation: CASSLTLGTEAFF. The complete variable domain, with remaining parts taken from reference TRBV5-1 and TRBJ1-1, reads KAGVTQTPRYLIKTRGQQVTLSCSPISGHRSVSWYQQTPGQGLQFLFEYFSETQRNKGNFPGRFSGRQFSNSRSEMNVSTLELGDSALYLCASSLTLGTEAFFGQGTRLTVV.

In this sample, this clone turned up once. The J gene is TRBJ2-7, the V gene TRBV6-1; 9 bases align to TRBD1. From germline, CDR1 is MNHNS and CDR2 SASEGT. The CDR3 extends over 15 amino acids. Unmatched junction bases numbered 3, after V lost 1 base and J lost 2 bases. The chain's CDR3 is CASSEDDRGTYEQYF. As DNA, the CDR3 is TGTGCCAGCAGTGAAGATGACAGGGGGACCTACGAGCAGTACTTC.

This chain connects TRBV12-3 or TRBV12-4 to TRBJ1-1; 7 bases fit TRBD1. V lost 1 base to trimming and J lost 9 bases; unmatched junction nucleotides: 5. The length of the CDR3 is 13 residues. CDR3 protein: CASSLGQGGKAFF. As DNA, the CDR3 is TGTGCCAGCAGTTTAGGACAGGGAGGGAAAGCTTTCTTT.

The rearrangement links TRBV2 to TRBJ1-5, with D possibly matching TRBD1 (6 bases). V gave up 3 bases and J gave up 0 bases, with 6 bases separating them. CDR1 is SNHLY, CDR2 FYNNEI, per germline. This CDR3 is 14 amino acids long. The CDR3 here is CASSDRGSNQPQHF. The DNA for the CDR3 is TGTGCCAGCAGTGACAGGGGTAGCAATCAGCCCCAGCATTTT. Full variable domain (remainder filled in from reference TRBV2 and TRBJ1-5): EPEVTQTPSHQVTQMGQEVILRCVPISNHLYFYWYRQILGQKVEFLVSFYNNEISEKSEIFDDQFSVERPDGSNFTLKIRSTKLEDSAMYFCASSDRGSNQPQHFGDGTRLSIL.

The chain joins TRBV23-1 to TRBJ2-7; no clear D. TRBV23-1 is designated an ORF whose function remains uncertain. This CDR3 comprises 16 residues. The ends were cut back, 0 bases at V and 4 bases at J, with 16 bases in the middle. The CDR3 sequence is CASSQSEARYPYEQYF. The CDR3 bases are TGCGCCAGCAGTCAATCCGAGGCCCGATACCCTTACGAGCAGTACTTC.

The genes are TRBV5-1 and TRBJ2-2; TRBD1 agrees at 11 bases. Germline CDR1 is SGHRS and CDR2 is YFSETQ. V lost 1 base to trimming and J lost 6 bases; unmatched junction nucleotides: 5. The CDR3 is 16 residues long. The CDR3: CASSLSGQGAAGELFF. The DNA for the CDR3 is TGCGCCAGCAGCTTGAGCGGACAGGGGGCCGCCGGGGAGCTGTTTTTT. The complete variable domain, with remaining parts taken from reference TRBV5-1 and TRBJ2-2, reads KAGVTQTPRYLIKTRGQQVTLSCSPISGHRSVSWYQQTPGQGLQFLFEYFSETQRNKGNFPGRFSGRQFSNSRSEMNVSTLELGDSALYLCASSLSGQGAAGELFFGEGSRLTVL.

This chain links TRBV27 with TRBJ1-1, with no clear D. Germline V gene lookup returns CDR1 MNHEY and CDR2 SMNVEV (reference sequence). This CDR3 spans 13 amino acids. Trimming took off 6 bases at V and 1 base at J, with 9 bases between the two ends. The CDR3 loop is CASRPWTNTEAFF. The DNA for the CDR3 is TGTGCCAGCAGGCCGTGGACGAACACTGAAGCTTTCTTT.

This clone showed up just a few times. The V call is TRBV28, the J call TRBJ1-1; D uncertain. The V and J ends lost 3 bases and 0 bases respectively, with 8 bases between them. The germline CDR1 and CDR2 sequences are MDHEN and SYDVKM. The CDR3 spans 14 residues. The CDR3: CASSLQLMNTEAFF. DNA for the CDR3: TGTGCCAGCAGTTTGCAACTTATGAACACTGAAGCTTTCTTT.

The V call is TRBV29-1, the J call TRBJ1-4; 7 nucleotides match TRBD1. Germline V CDR1 and CDR2: SQVTM, ANQGSEA. CDR3 length equals 13 residues. After removal of 4 bases from V and 5 bases from J, the junction contained 4 bases not matched to a gene. CDR3 region: CSVGDRVNEKLFF. The DNA for the CDR3 is TGCAGCGTTGGGGACAGAGTGAATGAAAAACTGTTTTTT.

V gene TRBV5-1 combines with J gene TRBJ1-5; D not resolved. Germline V CDR1 and CDR2: SGHRS, YFSETQ. The ends were cut back, 4 bases at V and 0 bases at J, with 11 bases in the middle. This CDR3 region has 15 residues. This CDR3 reads CASSPHGYSNQPQHF. The CDR3 nucleotides are TGCGCCAGCAGCCCCCATGGGTATAGCAATCAGCCCCAGCATTTT.

The J gene is TRBJ1-5, the V gene TRBV6-2 or TRBV6-3; D gene ambiguous. This CDR3 is 17 amino acids long. Germline CDR1 and CDR2: MNHEY and SVGEGT. The V gene lost 2 bases and the J gene lost 1 base, with 15 bases spanning the gap. CDR3 residues: CASSYAEGIMSNQPQHF. The DNA for the CDR3 is TGTGCCAGCAGTTACGCAGAGGGAATTATGAGCAATCAGCCCCAGCATTTT.

The gene calls are TRBV6-5 and TRBJ1-6; D might be TRBD1 (5 bases). In germline, CDR1 is MNHEY, CDR2 SVGAGI. The germline V and J ends were trimmed by 10 bases and 0 bases, with 13 bases remaining between them. The CDR3 loop spans 15 amino acids. Here the CDR3 reads CAIRGLSSYNSPLHF. The CDR3, as DNA: TGTGCCATCCGGGGGTTAAGCTCCTATAATTCACCCCTCCACTTT.

This clone was recorded once. A junction end diverges from the germline sequence, so it may reflect a read error. The genes are TRBV7-7 and TRBJ2-1; TRBD2 matches 13 bases. This CDR3 spans 15 amino acids. Germline lookup yields CDR1 SSHAT and CDR2 FNYEAQ (reference sequence). CDR3 in amino acids: CASSVGTSGTNEQFF. For the CDR3, the DNA is TGTGCTAGCAGCGTGGGGACTAGCGGGACGAATGAGCAGTTCTTC. The full variable domain, completed using reference TRBV7-7 and TRBJ2-1, is GAGVSQSPRYKVTKRGQDVTLRCDPISSHATLYWYQQALGQGPEFLTYFNYEAQPDKSGLPSDRFSAERPEGSISTLTIQRTEQRDSAMYRCASSVGTSGTNEQFFGPGTRLTVL.

V is TRBV7-2 and J is TRBJ2-4; D possibly corresponds to TRBD1 (6 bases). The V gene's germline CDR1 is SGHTA and CDR2 FQGNSA. V was cut by 0 bases and J by 0 bases, with 9 bases left in between. There are 16 residues in the CDR3. Here the CDR3 reads CASSLASTGAKNIQYF. CDR3 coding DNA: TGTGCCAGCAGCTTAGCTTCGACAGGAGCCAAAAACATTCAGTACTTC.

The table lists this clone with a few counts. The gene calls are TRBV28 and TRBJ1-5; 7 bases match TRBD1. This CDR3 is built from 15 residues. Germline CDR1 and CDR2: MDHEN and SYDVKM. Losses at the gene ends were 6 bases for V and 3 bases for J; bases not matched to a gene: 8. CDR3 nucleotides: TGTGCCAGCAGCCTGGGACAGTCCTTCAATCAGCCCCAGCATTTT. Amino acid sequence: CASSLGQSFNQPQHF.

V is TRBV19 and J is TRBJ1-5; 7 bases are a match to TRBD1. Germline V gene data show CDR1 as LNHDA and CDR2 as SQIVND (reference sequence). V dropped 0 bases and J dropped 6; count of bases not matched to a gene: 2. CDR3 length: 14 residues. Here the CDR3 reads CASSIDRGGQPQHF. The CDR3 coding sequence is TGTGCCAGTAGTATAGACAGGGGGGGTCAGCCCCAGCATTTT.

The chain couples TRBV12-2 to TRBJ1-5; the table's D call of TRBD1 was not tested on the DNA. TRBV12-2 is marked as a pseudogene. CDR3 length: 14 residues. Here the CDR3 DNA reads TGTGCAAGTCGCTTAAGGACAGGGACCCAGCCCCAGCATTTT. Amino acid sequence: CASRLRTGTQPQHF.

The DNA of the CDR3 is TGTGCCAGCAGCCTTGACAGGGTCACTGAAGCTTTCTTT. Its translation is CASSLDRVTEAFF. The chain has TRBV6-5 and TRBJ1-1, with 7 bases that match TRBD1. CDR3 length: 13 amino acids. The V segment lost 6 bases and the J segment 4 bases; nucleotides outside the gene matches: 5. Germline CDR1 is MNHEY and CDR2 is SVGAGI.

The rearrangement joins TRBV6-2 or TRBV6-3 to TRBJ1-2; D ambiguous. The V gene's germline CDR1 is MNHEY and CDR2 SVGEGT. The V end lost 4 bases, the J end lost 2 bases, and 11 bases lay between the germline ends. This CDR3 spans 14 amino acids. The CDR3 DNA sequence: TGTGCCAGCAGTTTGTTACAGATCAACTATGGCTACACCTTC. Translated, it gives CASSLLQINYGYTF.

The CDR3 DNA reads TGCGCCAGCAGCTTGAACTCCCGAGGGAAACTGTTTTTT. This gives the protein CASSLNSRGKLFF. The chain uses TRBV5-1 and TRBJ1-4; D call uncertain. The CDR3 covers 13 residues. Germline CDR1 and CDR2: SGHRS and YFSETQ. Trimming removed 1 base from V and 11 bases from J, with 12 bases in between.

The chain combines TRBV5-1 with TRBJ2-2, with D perhaps matching TRBD2 (6 bases). The V end was cut by 3 bases, the J end by 4 bases, with 10 bases between. Germline CDR1 and CDR2: SGHRS and YFSETQ. The CDR3 contains 14 residues. The CDR3 DNA reads TGCGCCAGCAGCTCCTCTAGCGTCACCGGGGAGCTGTTTTTT. It is translated as CASSSSSVTGELFF.

This clone was seen only a few times. As DNA, the CDR3 is TGTGCCATCAGCTACGGAGGGAATGAGCAGTTCTTC. Translation gives CAISYGGNEQFF. This sequence joins TRBV10-3 and TRBJ2-1, with a weak D call TRBD2 (6 bases). Looked up from germline, CDR1 is ENHRY and CDR2 is SYGVKD. V was pared by 6 bases and J by 7 bases, with 10 bases between. This CDR3 contains 12 residues.

In DNA form, the CDR3 reads TGTGCCAGCAGGACCATATACGAGCAGTACTTC. Its translation is CASRTIYEQYF. The rearrangement joins TRBV25-1 to TRBJ2-7; no clear D gene. Trimming stripped 6 bases from V and 4 bases from J, with 7 bases between. Germline V gives CDR1 MGHDK, CDR2 SYGVNS. CDR3 size: 11 residues.

The chain combines TRBV29-1 with TRBJ2-2, with a tentative D call TRBD1 (6 bases). Trimming stripped 7 bases from V and 3 bases from J, with 9 bases between. Germline V lookup: CDR1 SQVTM, CDR2 ANQGSEA. The CDR3 runs to 12 residues. The CDR3 region is CSAGEYTGELFF. As DNA, the CDR3 is TGCAGCGCAGGGGAGTACACCGGGGAGCTGTTTTTT.

The chain has TRBV6-5 and TRBJ2-1, with TRBD2 identical over 9 bases. J was trimmed by 7 bases and V by 7 bases; bases with no gene match: 8. CDR3 size: 14 residues. Germline V CDR1 and CDR2: MNHEY, SVGAGI. The CDR3 nucleotides are TGTGCCAGCAAGGTAGCGGGAGCAGGGAATGAGCAGTTCTTC. Protein: CASKVAGAGNEQFF.

The V and J genes are TRBV7-3 and TRBJ2-3; D uncertain. The CDR3 extends over 14 amino acids. V was cut by 5 bases and J by 3 bases, with 12 bases left in between. In germline, CDR1 is SGHTA, CDR2 FQGTGA. As DNA, the CDR3 is TGTGCCAGCAGCCCAGCCGGGCGGACAGATACGCAGTATTTT. It encodes CASSPAGRTDTQYF.